The 18 T cell receptor beta chains reported below all come from one sample, sequenced in a study of cytomegalovirus exposure and HLA in healthy donors. The PCR used 60 Vbeta and 13 Jbeta primers. Only in-frame clones appear in the TCRdb table, and some are missing; sequencing was by immunoSEQ multiplex PCR. This table has some 110,000 clones, 55% to 70% appearing once. Sequences were obtained from PBMCs. These receptors were obtained from a woman aged 25 to 39 in good health and CMV-seronegative.

V and J are TRBV5-1 and TRBJ2-7; D gene ambiguous. V was clipped by 5 bases and J by 2 bases, with 11 bases between them. Germline V gene sequence: CDR1 SGHRS, CDR2 YFSETQ. This CDR3 contains 13 residues. The CDR3: CASSSDFTYEQYF. The CDR3 DNA reads as TGCGCCAGCAGTTCTGACTTTACCTACGAGCAGTACTTC.

There are a few counts of this clone. The J gene is TRBJ2-1, the V gene TRBV7-8, with 11 bases matching TRBD2. The CDR3 loop spans 16 amino acids. V shed 5 bases, J shed 2 bases, and the junction held 5 bases outside the gene matches. In germline, CDR1 is SGHVS, CDR2 FQNEAQ. CDR3 sequence (DNA): TGTGCCAGCAGCCCGCCGGGACTAGCGGCCTACAATGAGCAGTTCTTC. This encodes CASSPPGLAAYNEQFF.

The V call is TRBV28, the J call TRBJ1-2; D is unresolved. The CDR3 has 15 amino acids. V lost 7 bases to trimming and J lost 1 base, with 16 bases between them. The germline CDR1 and CDR2 sequences are MDHEN and SYDVKM. CDR3 in DNA: TGTGCCAGCAAAACCCCGGCTGACTTTAACTATGGCTACACCTTC. Translating it yields CASKTPADFNYGYTF.

The rearrangement joins TRBV7-6 to TRBJ1-1; no clear D gene. V gave up 0 bases and J gave up 0 bases, with 11 bases separating them. Germline V gene lookup returns CDR1 SGHVS and CDR2 FNYEAQ. The length of the CDR3 is 16 residues. DNA for the CDR3: TGTGCCAGCAGCTTAGCGGTAACAGCCATGAACACTGAAGCTTTCTTT. Its translation: CASSLAVTAMNTEAFF.

The chain employs TRBV23-1 and TRBJ1-5, with D uncertain. TRBV23-1 qualifies as an ORF whose function is uncertain. V lost 5 bases to trimming and J lost 5 bases, with 22 bases between them. This CDR3 is built from 17 residues. CDR3 protein: CASSCPWRAYPDQPQHF. DNA for the CDR3: TGCGCCAGCAGTTGCCCCTGGAGGGCTTATCCCGATCAGCCCCAGCATTTT.

This clone was counted a few times. At one boundary the junction diverges from the germline segment, which might be a read error. This rearrangement joins TRBV6-5 to TRBJ2-1; no definite D call. CDR1 and CDR2 from the germline V gene are MNHEY and SVGAGI. The CDR3 covers 12 residues. The DNA for the CDR3 is TGTGCCAGCAATTACCCTTACAATGAGCAGTTCTTC. As protein: CASNYPYNEQFF.

The table lists this clone with a few counts. This chain connects TRBV6-1 to TRBJ1-1; no firm D call. The V and J ends lost 0 bases and 3 bases respectively, with 23 bases between them. The V gene's germline CDR1 is MNHNS and CDR2 SASEGT. This CDR3 is 19 amino acids long. The CDR3 region has the DNA TGTGCCAGCAGTGAAGCGACGGATAGGAATCGGAGGTGGGACACTGAAGCTTTCTTT. Protein sequence: CASSEATDRNRRWDTEAFF.

This chain's CDR3 is CASSPHTVGTIYF. The CDR3 nucleotides read TGTGCCAGCAGTCCCCATACGGTTGGCACCATATATTTT. This chain links TRBV28 with TRBJ1-3; D not certain. The CDR3 spans 13 residues. The germline CDR1 and CDR2 sequences are MDHEN and SYDVKM. The V end lost 5 bases, the J end lost 9 bases, and 14 bases lay between the germline ends.

V and J are TRBV13 and TRBJ2-7, with D maybe TRBD2 (6 bases). V was cut by 2 bases and J by 1 base, with 12 bases left in between. Germline values: CDR1 PRHDT, CDR2 FYEKMQ (reference sequence). This CDR3 comprises 15 residues. CDR3 coding DNA: TGTGCCAGCAGCTTACCCGGGACTCCGTCCTACGAGCAGTACTTC. Its protein is CASSLPGTPSYEQYF.

This clone was recorded a few times. V gene TRBV30 combines with J gene TRBJ2-5, with D uncertain. CDR3 length equals 13 residues. The germline V gene encodes CDR1 GTSNPN and CDR2 SVGIG (reference sequence). V was trimmed by 0 bases and J by 1 base, leaving 6 bases between them. CDR3 coding DNA: TGTGCCTGGAGTGTGTCCTTCCAAGAGACCCAGTACTTC. The encoded protein is CAWSVSFQETQYF. Drawing the rest from reference TRBV30 and TRBJ2-5, the complete variable domain is SQTIHQWPATLVQPVGSPLSLECTVEGTSNPNLYWYRQAAGRGLQLLFYSVGIGQISSEVPQNLSASRPQDRQFILSSKKLLLSDSGFYLCAWSVSFQETQYFGPGTRLLVL.

This chain links TRBV15 with TRBJ2-2; unclear D gene. V lost 0 bases and J lost 2, with 7 bases in between. CDR1 and CDR2 from the germline V gene are LNHNV and YYDKDF (reference sequence). This CDR3 comprises 15 residues. This chain's CDR3 is CATSRDLPNTGELFF. In DNA, the CDR3 is TGTGCCACCAGCAGAGATCTCCCTAACACCGGGGAGCTGTTTTTT.

The genes are TRBV28 and TRBJ2-2; no reliable D call. The germline V gene has CDR1 MDHEN and CDR2 SYDVKM. The CDR3 contains 9 residues. Trimming cost V 8 bases and J 9 bases, with 4 bases left between them. The CDR3 here is CASGWELFF. As DNA, the CDR3 is TGTGCCAGCGGCTGGGAGCTGTTTTTT.

This chain links TRBV5-4 with TRBJ2-5; D gene ambiguous. Trimming shortened V by 2 bases and J by 3 bases, and 2 bases separated the two germline ends. This CDR3 has 11 amino acids. CDR1 and CDR2 from the germline V gene are SGHNT and YYREEE (reference sequence). CDR3 DNA: TGTGCCAGCAGCTTCGAAGAGACCCAGTACTTC. Translation gives CASSFEETQYF.

This rearrangement joins TRBV18 to TRBJ2-3, with D hard to call. The germline gives CDR1 KGHSH, CDR2 LQKENI. There are 17 residues in the CDR3. V was trimmed by 1 base and J by 1 base, leaving 15 bases between them. The CDR3 sequence is CASSPRAGLVGTDTQYF. As DNA, the CDR3 is TGTGCCAGCTCACCACGGGCTGGGTTGGTCGGCACAGATACGCAGTATTTT.

The chain couples TRBV10-3 to TRBJ1-1; 8 bases align to TRBD1. The germline V gene encodes CDR1 ENHRY and CDR2 SYGVKD. Germline trimming cut 6 bases from V and 7 bases from J; bases unmatched to any gene: 7. This CDR3 is built from 13 residues. The CDR3 loop reads CAIRPDRGDEAFF. The DNA for the CDR3 is TGTGCCATCAGACCCGACAGGGGTGATGAAGCTTTCTTT.

V gene TRBV19 combines with J gene TRBJ2-2, with D tentatively TRBD1 (5 bases). With 1 base removed from V and 2 bases from J, the gap between germline ends came to 11 bases. The CDR3 spans 16 residues. Germline loops: CDR1 LNHDA, CDR2 SQIVND (reference sequence). For the CDR3, the DNA is TGTGCCAGTAGTATAGTGAAAGGGGCTAACACCGGGGAGCTGTTTTTT. Translated, it gives CASSIVKGANTGELFF. The entire variable domain, with the rest obtained from reference TRBV19 and TRBJ2-2, is as follows: DGGITQSPKYLFRKEGQNVTLSCEQNLNHDAMYWYRQDPGQGLRLIYYSQIVNDFQKGDIAEGYSVSREKKESFPLTVTSAQKNPTAFYLCASSIVKGANTGELFFGEGSRLTVL.

The chain links TRBV4-3 to TRBJ2-5; 9 nucleotides match TRBD2. Trimming took 0 bases from V and 1 from J; bases not matched to a gene: 3. This CDR3 spans 16 amino acids. CDR1 and CDR2 from the germline V gene are LGHNA and YSLEER. The CDR3 region is CASSQEGSGSQETQYF. The CDR3, as DNA: TGCGCCAGCAGCCAAGAAGGTAGCGGGAGCCAAGAGACCCAGTACTTC.

This clone has only a few counts. J is TRBJ2-7 and V is TRBV9; D is perhaps TRBD1 (6 bases). This CDR3 is built from 13 residues. V was pared by 3 bases and J by 2 bases, with 9 bases between. Germline loops: CDR1 SGDLS, CDR2 YYNGEE. CDR3 sequence reads: CASSEQGTYEQYF. CDR3 coding DNA: TGTGCCAGCAGCGAACAGGGTACCTACGAGCAGTACTTC.